The 10 T cell receptor beta chains below come from one sample, sequenced in a study of tumor-infiltrating lymphocytes in primary liver carcinoma (TCRdb year 2017). The instrument was an Illumina HiSeq 2500. TCRbeta-specific cDNA was reverse-transcribed from roughly 500 ng total RNA using a constant-region primer and ProtoScript II reverse transcriptase. Construction of the TCRbeta libraries relied on three nested rounds of multiplex PCR, following a slightly modified ARM-PCR procedure. The first two PCR rounds used multiplex TRBV1-TRBV30 forward primers with a Cbeta reverse primer, each for approximately 11 cycles. TCRdb trimmed public reads at Q25 via fastp, called clones via MiXCR and kept in-frame beta chains. One record per CDR3 amino acid sequence lists the most common genes and DNA. The sample table holds roughly 180,000 distinct CDR3 sequences, of which about 60% were seen once. The top ten hold about 70% of the sample.

Blood RNA was extracted from unsorted whole blood with TRIzol reagent; germline DNA came from the DNeasy Blood & Tissue kit. Sample: peripheral blood. Receptors were obtained from a man aged 35 to 55 with primary liver carcinoma and hepatitis B virus infection.

As regards this clonotype: At one end the junction does not follow the germline gene, possibly because of a read error. The gene calls are TRBV11-1 and TRBJ2-7, with D unclear. In germline, CDR1 is SGHAT, CDR2 FQDESV (reference sequence). The CDR3 is 15 residues long. The CDR3 is CPSSSEATVSYEQYF. The CDR3 nucleotides read TGTCCCAGCAGCTCAGAGGCGACCGTGTCTTACGAGCAGTACTTC.

This clonotype was counted a few times. The rearrangement links TRBV6-5 to TRBJ1-1; D is undetermined. The CDR3 consists of 13 residues. Germline-derived CDR1 and CDR2 are MNHEY and SVGAGI. The V end was cut by 6 bases, the J end by 2 bases, with 10 bases between. CDR3 protein: CASSRLDNTEAFF. The CDR3 coding sequence is TGTGCCAGCAGCCGGTTGGACAACACTGAAGCTTTCTTT.

This clonotype was seen once. The V call is TRBV11-1, the J call TRBJ2-1; possible D gene TRBD2, 6 bases. The germline CDR1 and CDR2 sequences are SGHAT and FQDESV (reference sequence). Trimming took off 6 bases at V and 10 bases at J, with 13 bases between the two ends. The CDR3 sequence is 12 residues long. CDR3 loop: CASREGSVEQFF. The CDR3 DNA reads TGTGCCAGCAGGGAGGGATCGGTGGAGCAGTTCTTC.

As concerns this clonotype: An end of the junction differs from the germline gene, which may be a read error. The chain uses TRBV7-9 and TRBJ2-7, with 9 bases matching TRBD2. Per the germline V gene, CDR1 is SEHNR and CDR2 is FQNEAQ (reference sequence). This CDR3 region has 14 residues. The CDR3 bases are TGTGCCAGCAGCCAGGGACTAGCTGGGGACGAGAAGTACTTC. It encodes CASSQGLAGDEKYF.

This clonotype showed up just a few times. The J gene is TRBJ2-5, the V gene TRBV11-2; TRBD2 is a possible D gene (6 bases). The germline V gene has CDR1 SGHAT and CDR2 FQNNGV. The CDR3 totals 15 residues. The ends were cut back, 3 bases at V and 5 bases at J, with 16 bases in the middle. The DNA of the CDR3 is TGTGCCAGCAGCTTCCCGGGACTCCCCGGGGAGACCCAGTACTTC. Translating gives CASSFPGLPGETQYF.

The chain has TRBV12-3 or TRBV12-4 and TRBJ2-3; D is unclear. The CDR3 runs 13 residues. DNA for the CDR3: TGTACAAGCAGCATCGACCGCACAGATACGCAGTATTTT. Its translation: CTSSIDRTDTQYF.

As to this clonotype: One end of the junction does not line up with germline, which may come from a read error. This rearrangement joins TRBV6-1 to TRBJ2-1; weak D call: TRBD2 (6 bases). This CDR3 contains 15 residues. Germline V gene lookup returns CDR1 MNHNS and CDR2 SASEGT. For the CDR3, the DNA is TGTGCCAGCGGTGAACGAAGCGGAGGGTACAATGAGCAGTTCTTC. It encodes CASGERSGGYNEQFF.

Note on this clonotype: A junction end diverges from the germline sequence, so it may reflect a read error. The chain joins TRBV6-5 to TRBJ1-5; D ambiguous. CDR3 length equals 15 residues. Germline V gene sequence: CDR1 MNHEY, CDR2 SVGAGI. The CDR3 reads CASSPRGYSDQPQHF. In DNA, the CDR3 is TGTGCCAGCAGCCCCCGCGGGTATAGCGATCAGCCCCAGCATTTT.

This chain connects TRBV12-3 or TRBV12-4 to TRBJ2-7; D is unresolved. Trimming stripped 6 bases from V and 2 bases from J, with 14 bases between. The CDR3 length is 14 residues. The CDR3 DNA reads TGTGCCAGCAGCCTCCAAGCACCGCCCTACGAGCAGTACTTC. Translation: CASSLQAPPYEQYF.

The rearrangement links TRBV29-1 to TRBJ2-1, with TRBD1 matching 8 bases. Trimming cost V 7 bases and J 12 bases; bases outside gene matches: 17. CDR1 and CDR2 (germline): SQVTM, ANQGSEA. The length of the CDR3 is 14 residues. The CDR3 here is CSGDPGQANSGQFF. The CDR3 DNA reads TGCAGCGGAGATCCGGGACAGGCCAACAGTGGGCAGTTCTTC.